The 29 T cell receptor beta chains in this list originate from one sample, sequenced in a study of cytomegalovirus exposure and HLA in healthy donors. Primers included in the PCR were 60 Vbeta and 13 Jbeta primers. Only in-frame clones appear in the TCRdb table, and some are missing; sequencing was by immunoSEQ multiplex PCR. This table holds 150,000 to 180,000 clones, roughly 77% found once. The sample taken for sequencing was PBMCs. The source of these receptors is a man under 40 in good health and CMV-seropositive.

Written as DNA, the CDR3 is TGTGCCATCAGTGAGTCTGAGGGCAGGGGTAATTCACCCCTCCACTTT. Protein sequence: CAISESEGRGNSPLHF. The chain employs TRBV10-3 and TRBJ1-6; D is possibly TRBD1 (6 bases). V was shortened by 0 bases and J by 6 bases, with 12 bases between the two germline ends. The CDR3 runs 16 residues. The germline V gene encodes CDR1 ENHRY and CDR2 SYGVKD.

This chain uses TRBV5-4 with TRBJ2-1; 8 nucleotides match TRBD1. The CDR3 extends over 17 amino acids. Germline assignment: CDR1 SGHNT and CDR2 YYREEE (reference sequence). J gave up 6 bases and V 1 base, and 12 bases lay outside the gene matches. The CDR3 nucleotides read TGTGCCAGCAGCTTGAGACAGGGGACGAAACTGGGCAATGAGCAGTTCTTC. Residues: CASSLRQGTKLGNEQFF.

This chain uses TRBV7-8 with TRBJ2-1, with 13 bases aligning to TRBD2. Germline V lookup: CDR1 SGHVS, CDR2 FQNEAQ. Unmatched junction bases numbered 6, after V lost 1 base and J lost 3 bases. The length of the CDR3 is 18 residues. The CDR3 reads CASSLVGWTSGGYNEQFF. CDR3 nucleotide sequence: TGTGCCAGCAGCTTAGTCGGTTGGACTAGCGGGGGCTACAATGAGCAGTTCTTC.

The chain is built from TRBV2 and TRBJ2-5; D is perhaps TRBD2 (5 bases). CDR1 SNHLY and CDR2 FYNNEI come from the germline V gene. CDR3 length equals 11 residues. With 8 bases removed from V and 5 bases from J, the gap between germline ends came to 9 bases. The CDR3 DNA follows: TGTGCCAGCCCCTCGGGGGAGACCCAGTACTTC. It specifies CASPSGETQYF.

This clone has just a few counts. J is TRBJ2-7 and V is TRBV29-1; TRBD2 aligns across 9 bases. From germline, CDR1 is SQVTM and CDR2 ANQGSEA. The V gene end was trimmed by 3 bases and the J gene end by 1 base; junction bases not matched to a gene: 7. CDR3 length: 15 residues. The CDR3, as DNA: TGCAGCGTTGATGGTCTGGCGGGGGGGTCCTACGAGCAGTACTTC. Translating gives CSVDGLAGGSYEQYF.

The CDR3 coding sequence is TGTGCCAGCAGTTCCTTTTGGATAGCTCGCTCCTACAATGAGCAGTTCTTC. Protein: CASSSFWIARSYNEQFF. The V and J genes are TRBV27 and TRBJ2-1; D unclear. CDR1 is MNHEY and CDR2 is SMNVEV in the germline V gene (reference sequence). Trimming took off 4 bases at V and 0 bases at J, with 16 bases between the two ends. CDR3 length: 17 amino acids.

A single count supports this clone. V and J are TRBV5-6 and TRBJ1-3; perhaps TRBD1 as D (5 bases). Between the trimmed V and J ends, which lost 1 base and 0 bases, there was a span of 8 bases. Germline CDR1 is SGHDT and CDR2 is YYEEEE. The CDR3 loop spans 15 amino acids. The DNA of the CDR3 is TGTGCCAGCAGCTTGACAGGTTCCTCTGGAAACACCATATATTTT. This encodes CASSLTGSSGNTIYF.

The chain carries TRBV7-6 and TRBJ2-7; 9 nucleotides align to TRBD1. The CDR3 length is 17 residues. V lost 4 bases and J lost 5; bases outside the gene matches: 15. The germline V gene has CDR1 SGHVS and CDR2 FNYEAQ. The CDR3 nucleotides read TGTGCCAGCAGCTACTACAGACCCGGGACAGGGAGCGACGAGCAGTACTTC. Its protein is CASSYYRPGTGSDEQYF.

The CDR3 sequence is CASSLIAGGGRNEQFF. In DNA form, the CDR3 reads TGTGCCAGCAGCTTAATCGCCGGCGGCGGGAGGAATGAGCAGTTCTTC. V is TRBV7-3 and J is TRBJ2-1; 8 bases are a match to TRBD2. With V trimmed by 1 base and J by 7 bases, 9 bases remained unmatched. The germline CDR1 and CDR2 sequences are SGHTA and FQGTGA. This CDR3 region has 16 residues. The entire variable domain, with the rest obtained from reference TRBV7-3 and TRBJ2-1, is as follows: GAGVSQTPSNKVTEKGKYVELRCDPISGHTALYWYRQSLGQGPEFLIYFQGTGAADDSGLPNDRFFAVRPEGSVSTLKIQRTERGDSAVYLCASSLIAGGGRNEQFFGPGTRLTVL.

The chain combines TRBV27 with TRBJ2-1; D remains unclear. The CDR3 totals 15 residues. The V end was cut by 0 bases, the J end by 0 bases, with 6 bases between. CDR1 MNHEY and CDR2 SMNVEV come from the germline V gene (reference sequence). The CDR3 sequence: CASSLSPVSYNEQFF. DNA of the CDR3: TGTGCCAGCAGTTTATCCCCTGTCTCCTACAATGAGCAGTTCTTC.

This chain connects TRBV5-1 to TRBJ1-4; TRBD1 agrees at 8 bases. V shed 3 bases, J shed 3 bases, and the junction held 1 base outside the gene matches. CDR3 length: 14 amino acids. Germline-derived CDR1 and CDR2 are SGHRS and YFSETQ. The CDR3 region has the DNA TGCGCCAGCAGCTCGACAGGGGCTAATGAAAAACTGTTTTTT. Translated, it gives CASSSTGANEKLFF.

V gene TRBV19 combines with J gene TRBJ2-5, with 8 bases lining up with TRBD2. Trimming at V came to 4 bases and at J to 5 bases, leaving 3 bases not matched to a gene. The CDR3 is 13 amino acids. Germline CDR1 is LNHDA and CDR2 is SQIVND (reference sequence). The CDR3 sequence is CASSTTSAETQYF. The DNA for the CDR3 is TGTGCCAGTAGTACGACTAGCGCGGAGACCCAGTACTTC.

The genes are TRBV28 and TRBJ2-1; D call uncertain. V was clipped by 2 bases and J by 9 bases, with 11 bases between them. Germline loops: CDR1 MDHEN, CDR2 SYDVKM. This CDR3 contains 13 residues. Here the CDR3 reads CASSLKPLGEQFF. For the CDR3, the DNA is TGTGCCAGCAGTTTAAAGCCCCTCGGTGAGCAGTTCTTC.

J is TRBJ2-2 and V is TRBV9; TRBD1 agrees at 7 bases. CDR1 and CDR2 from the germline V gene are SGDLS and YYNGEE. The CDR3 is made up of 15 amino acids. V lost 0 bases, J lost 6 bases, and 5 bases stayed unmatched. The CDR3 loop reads CASSVGEGGAGELFF. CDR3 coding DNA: TGTGCCAGCAGCGTAGGGGAAGGGGGCGCCGGGGAGCTGTTTTTT.

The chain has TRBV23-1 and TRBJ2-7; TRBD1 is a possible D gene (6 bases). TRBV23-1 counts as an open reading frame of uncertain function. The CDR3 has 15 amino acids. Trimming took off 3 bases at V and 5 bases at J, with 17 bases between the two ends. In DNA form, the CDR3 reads TGCGCCAGCAGTCACATCTCGACAGGTTGCCACGAGCAGTACTTC. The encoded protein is CASSHISTGCHEQYF.

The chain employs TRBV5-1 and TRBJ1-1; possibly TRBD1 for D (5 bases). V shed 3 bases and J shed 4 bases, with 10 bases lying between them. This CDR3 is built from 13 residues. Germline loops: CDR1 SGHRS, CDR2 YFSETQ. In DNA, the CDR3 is TGCGCCAGCAGCTACGGGGGGGGCACTGAAGCTTTCTTT. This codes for CASSYGGGTEAFF.

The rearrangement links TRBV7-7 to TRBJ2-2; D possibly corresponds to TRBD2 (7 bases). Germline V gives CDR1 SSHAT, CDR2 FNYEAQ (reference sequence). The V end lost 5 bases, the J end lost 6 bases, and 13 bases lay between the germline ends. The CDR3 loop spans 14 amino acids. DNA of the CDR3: TGTGCCAGCAGCCTAGGGGGGGAGGCCGGGGAGCTGTTTTTT. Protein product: CASSLGGEAGELFF.

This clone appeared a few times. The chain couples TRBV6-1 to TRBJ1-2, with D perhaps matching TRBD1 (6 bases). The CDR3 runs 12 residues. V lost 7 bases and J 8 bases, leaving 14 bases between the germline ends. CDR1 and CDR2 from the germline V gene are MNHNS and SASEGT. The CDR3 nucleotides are TGTGCCAGCAAAGGGGGAGATAGAGGCTACACCTTC. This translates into CASKGGDRGYTF.

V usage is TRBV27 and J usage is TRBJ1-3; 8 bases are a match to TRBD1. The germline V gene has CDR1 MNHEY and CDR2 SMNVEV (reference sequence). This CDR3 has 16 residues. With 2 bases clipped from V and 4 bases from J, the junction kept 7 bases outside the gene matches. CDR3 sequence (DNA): TGTGCCAGCAGTTTACGCGGACAGGGAACCGGAAACACCATATATTTT. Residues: CASSLRGQGTGNTIYF.

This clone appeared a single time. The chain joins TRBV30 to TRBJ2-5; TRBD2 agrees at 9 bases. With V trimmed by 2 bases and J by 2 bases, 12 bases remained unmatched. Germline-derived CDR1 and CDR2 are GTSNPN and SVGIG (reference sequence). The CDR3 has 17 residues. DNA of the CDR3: TGTGCCTGGAGTTACACAGGGCTGCGGGAGGGACAAGAGACCCAGTACTTC. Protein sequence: CAWSYTGLREGQETQYF. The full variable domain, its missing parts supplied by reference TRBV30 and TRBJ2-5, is SQTIHQWPATLVQPVGSPLSLECTVEGTSNPNLYWYRQAAGRGLQLLFYSVGIGQISSEVPQNLSASRPQDRQFILSSKKLLLSDSGFYLCAWSYTGLREGQETQYFGPGTRLLVL.

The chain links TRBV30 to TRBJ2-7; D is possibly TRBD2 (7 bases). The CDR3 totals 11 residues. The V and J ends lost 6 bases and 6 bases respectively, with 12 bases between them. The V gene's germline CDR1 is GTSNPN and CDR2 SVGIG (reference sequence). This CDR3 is CACQGGGEQYF. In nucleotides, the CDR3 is TGTGCCTGTCAGGGAGGGGGCGAGCAGTACTTC.

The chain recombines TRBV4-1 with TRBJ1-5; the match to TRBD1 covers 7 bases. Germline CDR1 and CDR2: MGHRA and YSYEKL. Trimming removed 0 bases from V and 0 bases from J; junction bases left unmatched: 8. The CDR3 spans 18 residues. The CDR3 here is CASSQEVDRPYSNQPQHF. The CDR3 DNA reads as TGCGCCAGCAGCCAAGAAGTGGACAGGCCTTATAGCAATCAGCCCCAGCATTTT.

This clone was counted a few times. The CDR3 bases are TGTGCCAGCAGCTTGTATTGGGGGCCCGAGGCTGAAGCTTTCTTT. Translation gives CASSLYWGPEAEAFF. The chain is built from TRBV5-4 and TRBJ1-1, with D perhaps TRBD1 (6 bases). This CDR3 contains 15 residues. The V gene's germline CDR1 is SGHNT and CDR2 YYREEE (reference sequence). Trimming took 1 base from V and 6 from J, leaving 16 bases between them.

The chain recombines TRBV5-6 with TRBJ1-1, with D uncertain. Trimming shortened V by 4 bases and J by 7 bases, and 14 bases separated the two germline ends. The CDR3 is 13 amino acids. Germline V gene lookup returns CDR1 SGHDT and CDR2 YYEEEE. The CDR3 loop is CASSTHTDYEAFF. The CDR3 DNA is TGTGCCAGCAGCACCCACACAGACTATGAAGCTTTCTTT.

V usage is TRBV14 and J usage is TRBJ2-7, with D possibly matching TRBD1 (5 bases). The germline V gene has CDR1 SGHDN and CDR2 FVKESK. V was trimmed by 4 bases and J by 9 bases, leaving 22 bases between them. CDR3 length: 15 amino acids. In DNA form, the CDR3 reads TGTGCCAGCAGCCCAGGAAGGGGCGCGGAGTGGGTGCAGTACTTC. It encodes CASSPGRGAEWVQYF. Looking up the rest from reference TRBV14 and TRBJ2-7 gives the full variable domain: EAGVTQFPSHSVIEKGQTVTLRCDPISGHDNLYWYRRVMGKEIKFLLHFVKESKQDESGMPNNRFLAERTGGTYSTLKVQPAELEDSGVYFCASSPGRGAEWVQYFGPGTRLTVT.

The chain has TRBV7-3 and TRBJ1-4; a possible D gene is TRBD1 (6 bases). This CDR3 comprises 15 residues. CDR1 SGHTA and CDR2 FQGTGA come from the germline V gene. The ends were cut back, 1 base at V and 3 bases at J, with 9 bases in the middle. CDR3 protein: CASSLIGQPNEKLFF. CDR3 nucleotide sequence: TGTGCCAGCAGCTTAATTGGACAGCCTAATGAAAAACTGTTTTTT.

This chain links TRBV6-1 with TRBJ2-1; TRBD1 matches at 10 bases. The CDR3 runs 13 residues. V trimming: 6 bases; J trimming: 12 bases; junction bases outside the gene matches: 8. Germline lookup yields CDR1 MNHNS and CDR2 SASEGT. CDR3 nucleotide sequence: TGTGCCAGCAGGTGGGACAGGGGTTCGACGCAGTTCTTC. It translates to CASRWDRGSTQFF.

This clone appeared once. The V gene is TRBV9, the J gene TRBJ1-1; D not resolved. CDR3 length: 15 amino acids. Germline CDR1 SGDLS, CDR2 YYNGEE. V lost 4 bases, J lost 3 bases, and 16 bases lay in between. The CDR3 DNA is TGTGCCAGCAGCCCCTATGGGTTGGCGGACACTGAAGCTTTCTTT. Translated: CASSPYGLADTEAFF.

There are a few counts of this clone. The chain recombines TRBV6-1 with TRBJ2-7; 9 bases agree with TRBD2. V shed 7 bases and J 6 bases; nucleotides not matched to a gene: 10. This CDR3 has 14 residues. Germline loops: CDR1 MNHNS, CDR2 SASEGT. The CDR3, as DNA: TGTGCCAGCATTATGAGCGGGGGGTCGGCCGAGCAGTACTTC. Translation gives CASIMSGGSAEQYF.